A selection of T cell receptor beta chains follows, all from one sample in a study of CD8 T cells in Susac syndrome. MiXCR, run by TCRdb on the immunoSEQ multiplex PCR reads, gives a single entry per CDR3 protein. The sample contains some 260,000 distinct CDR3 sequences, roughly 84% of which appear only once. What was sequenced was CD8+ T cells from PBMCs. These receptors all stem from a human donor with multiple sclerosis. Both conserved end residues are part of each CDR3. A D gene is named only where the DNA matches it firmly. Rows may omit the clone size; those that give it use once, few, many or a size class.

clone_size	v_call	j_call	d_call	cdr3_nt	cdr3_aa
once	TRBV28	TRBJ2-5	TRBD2	TGTGCCAGCTTAGGGACTAGCGGAAAAGAGACCCAGTACTTC	CASLGTSGKETQYF
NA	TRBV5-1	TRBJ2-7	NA	TGCGCCAGCAGCTTGCCCCACTCGGGGAGCTCCTACGAGCAGTACTTC	CASSLPHSGSSYEQYF
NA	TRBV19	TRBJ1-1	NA	TGTGCCAGTAGTAATCGAGTACAGCGTCTCTCGGGAGAGGCGAACACTGAAGCTTTCTTT	CASSNRVQRLSGEANTEAFF
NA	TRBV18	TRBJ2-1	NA	TGTGCCAGCTCACCACCGTTAGGACAAGGAATTGATGAGCAGTTCTTC	CASSPPLGQGIDEQFF
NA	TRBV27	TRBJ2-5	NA	TGTGCCAGCAGTTTAAGCCCTGTGGAGACCCAGTACTTC	CASSLSPVETQYF
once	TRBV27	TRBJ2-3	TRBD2	TGTGCCAGCAGTTTATGGGGGAGGGCCACAGATACGCAGTATTTT	CASSLWGRATDTQYF
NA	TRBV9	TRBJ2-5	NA	TGTGCCAGCGGCCCACAGGAGACTGAGACCCAGTACTTC	CASGPQETETQYF
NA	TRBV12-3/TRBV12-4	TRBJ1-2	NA	TGTGCCAGCAGCACCTATACGGGCAGGTTCTCACCTAACTATGGCTACACCTTC	CASSTYTGRFSPNYGYTF
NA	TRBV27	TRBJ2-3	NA	TGTGCCAGCAGTTCCAACCTCGCGGATGCGCAGTATTTT	CASSSNLADAQYF
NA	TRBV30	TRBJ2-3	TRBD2	TGTGCCTGGAGTGTTACTAGCGGCACAGATACGCAGTATTTT	CAWSVTSGTDTQYF
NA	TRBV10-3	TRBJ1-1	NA	TGTGCCACAAAGTACGGGGACACTGAAGCTTTCTTT	CATKYGDTEAFF
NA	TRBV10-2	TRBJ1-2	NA	TGCGCCAGCAGTGAGCCTACCCCGTATGGCTACACCTTC	CASSEPTPYGYTF
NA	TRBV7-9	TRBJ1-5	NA	TGTGCCAGCAGCTGGGACCTTAATCAGCCCCAGCATTTT	CASSWDLNQPQHF
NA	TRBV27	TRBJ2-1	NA	TGTGCCAGCAGCTTTGGAGGACCGACTTACAATGAGCAGTTCTTC	CASSFGGPTYNEQFF
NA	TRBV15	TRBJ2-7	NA	TGTGCCACCAGCCCAAGCGAGTCTTACGAGCAGTACTTC	CATSPSESYEQYF
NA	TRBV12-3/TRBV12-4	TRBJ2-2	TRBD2	TGTGCCAGTGTCTCCGGGACTAGCGGGAGGCCGTACACCGGGGAGCTGTTTTTT	CASVSGTSGRPYTGELFF
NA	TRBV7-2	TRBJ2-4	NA	TGTGCCAGCAGCTTATTAAACCAGACAGCTTTGAAAAACATTCAGTACTTC	CASSLLNQTALKNIQYF
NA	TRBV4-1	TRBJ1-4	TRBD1	TGCGCCAGCAGCCAGCGGACAGGGCCTACAACTAATGAAAAACTGTTTTTT	CASSQRTGPTTNEKLFF
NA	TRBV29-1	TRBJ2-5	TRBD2	TGCAGCGTTCTCCGACTAGCGAGACGCCAAGAGACCCAGTACTTC	CSVLRLARRQETQYF
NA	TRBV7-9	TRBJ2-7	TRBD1	TGTGCCAGCAGCTTAAGGACAGGGCAGAGTGACGAGCAGTACTTC	CASSLRTGQSDEQYF
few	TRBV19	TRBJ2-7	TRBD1	TGTGCCAGTAGCCTTTACCCAAGGGACAGTCGGTCCTACGAGCAGTACTTC	CASSLYPRDSRSYEQYF
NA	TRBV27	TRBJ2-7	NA	TGTGCCAGCAGTACCTCACTAGGTACCTACGAGCAGTACTTC	CASSTSLGTYEQYF
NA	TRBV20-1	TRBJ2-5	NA	TGCAGTGCTAGAGATCTGGAGGGGAGCGAGACCCAGTACTTC	CSARDLEGSETQYF
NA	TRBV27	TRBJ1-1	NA	TGTGCCAGCAGTAAGGGACCGAGGGACGAAGCTTTCTTT	CASSKGPRDEAFF
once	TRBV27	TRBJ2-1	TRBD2	TGTGCCAGCAGTTTATATGGCGGGAGGGCAAACAATGAGCAGTTCTTC	CASSLYGGRANNEQFF
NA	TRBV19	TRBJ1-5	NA	TGTGCCAGTACCACGGAGCCCCAGCATTTT	CASTTEPQHF
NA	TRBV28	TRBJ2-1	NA	TGTGCCAGCAGTTTAGATGGGGGCTCTGAGCAGTTCTTC	CASSLDGGSEQFF
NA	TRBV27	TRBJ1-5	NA	TGTGCCAGCAGTTCCTCGGGCCTTAATCAGCCCCAGCATTTT	CASSSSGLNQPQHF
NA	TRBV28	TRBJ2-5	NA	TGTGCCAGCAGTCTCCCGGAGGAACGCACAGAAATTGCTTTTTTAGAGACCCAGTACTTC	CASSLPEERTEIAFLETQYF
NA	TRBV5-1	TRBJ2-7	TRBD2	TGCGCCAGCAGCATCCAGCGGGAGCTGTACTTC	CASSIQRELYF
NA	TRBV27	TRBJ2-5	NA	TGTGCCAGCAGTTGCGAGACCCAGTACTTC	CASSCETQYF
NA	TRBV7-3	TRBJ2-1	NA	TGTGCCAGCAGCATAACCCACCGCAGGGGCGGGAAGGGTGAGCAGTTCTTC	CASSITHRRGGKGEQFF
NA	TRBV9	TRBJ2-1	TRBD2	TGTGCCAGCAGCGTAGGAGCGGGGCTGGGCTATGAGCAGTTCTTC	CASSVGAGLGYEQFF
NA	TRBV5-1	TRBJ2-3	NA	TGCGCCAGCAGCTTTGAGGCAGATACGCAGTATTTT	CASSFEADTQYF
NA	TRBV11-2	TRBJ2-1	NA	TGTGCCAGCAGTTCAGGGCCCCGAAGAGAGCAGTTCTTC	CASSSGPRREQFF
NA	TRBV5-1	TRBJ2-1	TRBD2	TGCGCCAGCAGCTTGGGGGAAGGACTAGCGGCGTACAATGAGCAGTTCTTC	CASSLGEGLAAYNEQFF
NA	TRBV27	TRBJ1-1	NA	TGTGCCAGCGGGCGGAACAGGGAAGGCACTGAAGCTTTCTTT	CASGRNREGTEAFF
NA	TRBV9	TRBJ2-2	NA	TGTGCCAGCAGCGTAGGCGGCAGAAACACCGGGGAGCTGTTTTTT	CASSVGGRNTGELFF
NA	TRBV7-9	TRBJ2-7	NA	TGTGCCAGCAGCTTAGCACTGAGCGACGAGCAGTACTTC	CASSLALSDEQYF
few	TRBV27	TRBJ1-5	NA	TGTGCCAGCAGTTTAGGAGACGGTAGCAATCAGCCTCAGCATTTT	CASSLGDGSNQPQHF
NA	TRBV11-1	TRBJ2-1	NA	TGTGCCAGCAGCTTGACGATCCTTCAAATCAATGAGCAGTTCTTC	CASSLTILQINEQFF
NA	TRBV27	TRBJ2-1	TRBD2	TGTGCCAGCACCGTCGGGGGGAGTCTCGATGAGCAGTTCTTC	CASTVGGSLDEQFF
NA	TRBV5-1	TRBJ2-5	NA	TGCGCCAGCAGCTTGTCCGTAAACAGCGGCGAAGAGACCCAGTACTTC	CASSLSVNSGEETQYF
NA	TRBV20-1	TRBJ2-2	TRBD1	TGCAGTGCTAGAGATCTGGCAGGGGGAAGAACCGGGGAGCTGTTTTTT	CSARDLAGGRTGELFF
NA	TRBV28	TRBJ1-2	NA	TGTGCCAGCAGAGACAGAGGTTACCACTATGGCTACACCTTC	CASRDRGYHYGYTF
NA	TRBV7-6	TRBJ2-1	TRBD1	TGTGCCAGCAGCTTAAAGGGGACAGGGATCTATGAGCAGTTCTTC	CASSLKGTGIYEQFF